The T cell receptor beta chain described here comes from a study of radiation and T cells in renal cell carcinoma. Study in general: Nephrectomy followed 15 Gy stereotactic body radiation by 4 weeks.

Study results and limitations: No pretreatment tumor biopsies were available for baseline clonotypes.

The CDR3 spans 13 residues. Trimming took off 3 bases at V and 3 bases at J, with 9 bases between the two ends. CDR1 and CDR2 (germline): SGDLS, YYNGEE. Profiled with immunoSEQ multiplex PCR; TCRdb holds only in-frame clones, not every one. The sample lists around 140,000 clones; roughly 85% were seen once. About this clone itself: What it recognizes is unknown. Other DNA sequences in this specimen translate into the identical CDR3.

This sample's time point: baseline pretreatment blood. Treatment indicated: 15 Gy SBRT to primary tumor, nephrectomy 4 weeks later. Radiation-treated patients gave blood at baseline, week 2 and week 4. This renal cell carcinoma was of the clear cell type. This sequence joins TRBV9 and TRBJ1-2; D perhaps matches TRBD1 (5 bases). Sequencing was performed on blood, taken from a patient whose treatment included radiotherapy and nephrectomy. The origin of this receptor is a woman in her 50s with renal cell carcinoma. The CDR3 reads CASSARVDYGYTF. Here the CDR3 DNA reads TGTGCCAGCAGCGCCAGGGTGGACTATGGCTACACCTTC.